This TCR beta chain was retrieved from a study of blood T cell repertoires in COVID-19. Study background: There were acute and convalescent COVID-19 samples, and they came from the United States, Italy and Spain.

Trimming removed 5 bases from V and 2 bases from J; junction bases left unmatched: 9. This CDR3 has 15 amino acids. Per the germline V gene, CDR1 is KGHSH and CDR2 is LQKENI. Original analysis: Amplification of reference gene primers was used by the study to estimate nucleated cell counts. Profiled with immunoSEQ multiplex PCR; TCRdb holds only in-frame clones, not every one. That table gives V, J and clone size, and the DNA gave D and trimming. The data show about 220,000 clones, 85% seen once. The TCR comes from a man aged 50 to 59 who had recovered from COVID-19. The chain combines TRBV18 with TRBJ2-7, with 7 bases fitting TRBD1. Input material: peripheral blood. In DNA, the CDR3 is TGTGCCAGCTCAGGACAACCGGGACAGACCTACGAGCAGTACTTC. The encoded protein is CASSGQPGQTYEQYF. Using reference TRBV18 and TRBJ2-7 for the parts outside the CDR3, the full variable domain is NAGVMQNPRHLVRRRGQEARLRCSPMKGHSHVYWYRQLPEEGLKFMVYLQKENIIDESGMPKERFSAEFPKEGPSILRIQQVVRGDSAAYFCASSGQPGQTYEQYFGPGTRLTVT.